The sequence of this T cell receptor (beta chain) was determined in a study of blood T cell repertoires in COVID-19. The overall study: PBMCs, B-cell-depleted T cells, or T cells were the source of the cDNA or gDNA that made up the material.

CDR3 size: 17 residues. V shed 0 bases, J shed 2 bases, and the junction held 9 bases outside the gene matches. CDR1 and CDR2 (germline): LGHDT, YNNKEL (reference sequence). Categorization into cohorts depended on clinical history that participants reported. Authors' methods: By means of reference gene primer amplification, nucleated cell counts were estimated. Profiling relied on immunoSEQ multiplex PCR, and the TCRdb table lists in-frame clones only, not all of them. The V and J calls and the clone size are those of that table, but D and trimming were determined from the DNA. This sample has 300,000 to 400,000 clones; about 90% occur once, and the top ten carry approximately 0.93%.

This receptor was taken from a woman in her twenties or thirties who had recovered from COVID-19. This rearrangement joins TRBV3-1 (or the pseudogene TRBV3-2) to TRBJ2-7, with TRBD1 matching 8 bases. The sample taken for sequencing was PBMCs or T cells enriched from blood (not recorded which). Here the CDR3 DNA reads TGTGCCAGCAGCCAAGACTTAAGAACGGACAGGGCCTACGAGCAGTACTTC. This translates into CASSQDLRTDRAYEQYF.